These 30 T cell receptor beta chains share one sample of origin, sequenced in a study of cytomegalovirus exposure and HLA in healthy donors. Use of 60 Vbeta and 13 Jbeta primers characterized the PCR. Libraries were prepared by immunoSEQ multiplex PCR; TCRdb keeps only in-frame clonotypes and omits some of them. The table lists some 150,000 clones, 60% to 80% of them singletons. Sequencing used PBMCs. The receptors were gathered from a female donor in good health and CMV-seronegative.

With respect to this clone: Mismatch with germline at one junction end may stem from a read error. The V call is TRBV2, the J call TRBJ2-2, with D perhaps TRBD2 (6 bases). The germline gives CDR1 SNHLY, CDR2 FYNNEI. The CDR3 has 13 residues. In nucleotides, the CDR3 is TGTGCCAGCAGCGCAGCGAACACCGGGGGGCTGTTTTTT. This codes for CASSAANTGGLFF. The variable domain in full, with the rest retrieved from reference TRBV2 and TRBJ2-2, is EPEVTQTPSHQVTQMGQEVILRCVPISNHLYFYWYRQILGQKVEFLVSFYNNEISEKSEIFDDQFSVERPDGSNFTLKIRSTKLEDSAMYFCASSAANTGGLFFGEGSRLTVL.

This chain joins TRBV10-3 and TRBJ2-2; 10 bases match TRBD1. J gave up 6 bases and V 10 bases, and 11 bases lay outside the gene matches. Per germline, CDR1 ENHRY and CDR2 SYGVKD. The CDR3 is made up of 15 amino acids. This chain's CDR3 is CANGPGTGDAGELFF. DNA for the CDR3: TGTGCCAACGGTCCCGGGACAGGGGATGCCGGGGAGCTGTTTTTT.

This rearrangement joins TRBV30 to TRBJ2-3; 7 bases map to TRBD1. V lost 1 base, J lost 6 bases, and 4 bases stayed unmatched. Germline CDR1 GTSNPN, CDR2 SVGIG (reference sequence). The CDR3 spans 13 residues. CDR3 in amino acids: CAWSESRGDTQYF. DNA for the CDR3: TGTGCCTGGAGTGAATCCAGGGGGGATACGCAGTATTTT.

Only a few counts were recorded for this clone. CDR3 sequence: CASSQEAGLGNEKLFF. CDR3 sequence (DNA): TGCGCCAGCAGCCAAGAGGCGGGGCTTGGGAATGAAAAACTGTTTTTT. This rearrangement joins TRBV4-1 to TRBJ1-4; D possibly corresponds to TRBD1 (5 bases). Germline V gene data show CDR1 as MGHRA and CDR2 as YSYEKL. The length of the CDR3 is 16 residues. V lost 0 bases and J lost 5, with 13 bases in between.

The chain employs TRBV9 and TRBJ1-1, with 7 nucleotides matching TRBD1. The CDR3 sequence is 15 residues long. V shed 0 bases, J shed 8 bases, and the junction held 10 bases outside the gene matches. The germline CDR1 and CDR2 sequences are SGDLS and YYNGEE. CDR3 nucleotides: TGTGCCAGCAGCGTAGATCCCGGAGGGACAGCGGAAGCTTTCTTT. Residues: CASSVDPGGTAEAFF.

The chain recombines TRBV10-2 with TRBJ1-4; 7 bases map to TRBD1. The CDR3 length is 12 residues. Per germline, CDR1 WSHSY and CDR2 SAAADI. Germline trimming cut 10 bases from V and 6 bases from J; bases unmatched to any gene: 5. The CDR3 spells CAIQDRHEKLFF. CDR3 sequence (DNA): TGCGCCATCCAGGACAGGCATGAAAAACTGTTTTTT.

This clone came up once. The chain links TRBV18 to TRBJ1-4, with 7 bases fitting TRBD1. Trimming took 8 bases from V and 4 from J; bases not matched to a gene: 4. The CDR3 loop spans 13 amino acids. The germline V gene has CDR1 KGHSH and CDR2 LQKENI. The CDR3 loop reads CASQQGNNEKLFF. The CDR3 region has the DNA TGTGCCAGCCAACAGGGGAATAATGAAAAACTGTTTTTT.

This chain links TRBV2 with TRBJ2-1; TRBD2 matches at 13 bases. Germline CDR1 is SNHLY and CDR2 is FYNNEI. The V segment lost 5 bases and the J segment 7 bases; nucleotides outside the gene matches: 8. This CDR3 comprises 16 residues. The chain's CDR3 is CASSIAPLAGGNEQFF. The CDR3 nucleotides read TGTGCCAGCAGTATCGCGCCACTAGCGGGGGGGAATGAGCAGTTCTTC.

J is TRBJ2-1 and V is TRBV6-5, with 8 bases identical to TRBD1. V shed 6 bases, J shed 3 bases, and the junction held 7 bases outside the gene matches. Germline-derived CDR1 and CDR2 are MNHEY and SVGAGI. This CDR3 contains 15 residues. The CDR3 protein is CASSASGTGYNEQFF. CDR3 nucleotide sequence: TGTGCCAGCAGCGCCTCCGGGACAGGCTACAATGAGCAGTTCTTC.

The CDR3, as DNA: TGTGCCAGTAGTGCGCCCGGATCATGGGCTCAGCCCCAGCATTTT. This codes for CASSAPGSWAQPQHF. The chain carries TRBV19 and TRBJ1-5; D is undetermined. The CDR3 extends over 15 amino acids. Germline V CDR1 and CDR2: LNHDA, SQIVND (reference sequence). V lost 5 bases, J lost 6 bases, and 17 bases lay in between.

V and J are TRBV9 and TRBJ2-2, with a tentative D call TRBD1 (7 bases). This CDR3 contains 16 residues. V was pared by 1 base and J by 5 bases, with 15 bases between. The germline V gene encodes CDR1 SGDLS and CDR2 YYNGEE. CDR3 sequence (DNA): TGTGCCAGCAGCGTAATCAGGGGGGCAGGGACCGGGGAGCTGTTTTTT. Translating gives CASSVIRGAGTGELFF.

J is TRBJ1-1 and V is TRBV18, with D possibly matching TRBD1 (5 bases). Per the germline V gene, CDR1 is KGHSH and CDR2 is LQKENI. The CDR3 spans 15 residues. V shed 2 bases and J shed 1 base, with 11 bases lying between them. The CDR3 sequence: CASSPLMTENTEAFF. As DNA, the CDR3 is TGTGCCAGCTCACCATTAATGACAGAGAACACTGAAGCTTTCTTT.

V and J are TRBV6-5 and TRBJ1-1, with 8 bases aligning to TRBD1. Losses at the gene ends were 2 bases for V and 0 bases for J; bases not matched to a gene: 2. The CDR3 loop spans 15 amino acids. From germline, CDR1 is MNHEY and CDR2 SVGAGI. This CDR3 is CASSYGDRLNTEAFF. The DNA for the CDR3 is TGTGCCAGCAGTTACGGGGACAGGCTGAACACTGAAGCTTTCTTT.

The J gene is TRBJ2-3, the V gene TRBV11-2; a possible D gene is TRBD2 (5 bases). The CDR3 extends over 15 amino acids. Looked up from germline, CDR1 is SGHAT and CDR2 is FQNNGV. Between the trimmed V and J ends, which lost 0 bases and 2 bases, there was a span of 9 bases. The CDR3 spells CASSLDGDDTDTQYF. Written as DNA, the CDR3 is TGTGCCAGCAGCTTAGACGGGGATGACACAGATACGCAGTATTTT.

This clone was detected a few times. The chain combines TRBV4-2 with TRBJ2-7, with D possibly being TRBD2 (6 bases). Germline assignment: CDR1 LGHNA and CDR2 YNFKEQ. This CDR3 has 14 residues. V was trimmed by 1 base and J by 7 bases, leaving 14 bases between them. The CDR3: CASSQGLVIGEQYF. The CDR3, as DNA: TGTGCCAGCAGCCAAGGACTAGTGATAGGGGAGCAGTACTTC.

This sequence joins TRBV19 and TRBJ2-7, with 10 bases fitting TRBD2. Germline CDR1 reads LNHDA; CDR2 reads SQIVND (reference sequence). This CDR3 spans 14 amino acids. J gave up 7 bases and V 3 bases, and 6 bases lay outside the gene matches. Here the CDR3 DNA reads TGTGCCAGTAGTATGATAAGCGGGAGGGGAGAGCAGTACTTC. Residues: CASSMISGRGEQYF.

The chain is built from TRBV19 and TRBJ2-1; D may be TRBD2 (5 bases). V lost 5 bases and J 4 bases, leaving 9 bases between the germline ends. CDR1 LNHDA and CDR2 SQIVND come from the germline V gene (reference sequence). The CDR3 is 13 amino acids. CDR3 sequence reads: CASSPGIYNEQFF. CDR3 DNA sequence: TGTGCCAGTAGTCCCGGGATTTACAATGAGCAGTTCTTC.

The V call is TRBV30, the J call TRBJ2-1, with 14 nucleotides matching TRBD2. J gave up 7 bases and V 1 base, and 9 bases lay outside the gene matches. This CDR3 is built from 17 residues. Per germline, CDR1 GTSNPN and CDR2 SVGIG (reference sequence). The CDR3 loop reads CAWSALGLAGVRNEQFF. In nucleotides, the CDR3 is TGTGCCTGGAGTGCCCTGGGACTAGCGGGAGTTAGGAATGAGCAGTTCTTC.

CDR3 nucleotides: TGTGCCAGCAGGAGCCAGACAGAGGAGCTGTTTTTT. Amino acid sequence: CASRSQTEELFF. The rearrangement links TRBV11-3 to TRBJ2-2; possibly TRBD1 for D (5 bases). The V gene's germline CDR1 is SGHNT and CDR2 YENEEA. Trimming stripped 6 bases from V and 10 bases from J, with 12 bases between. The CDR3 has 12 amino acids.

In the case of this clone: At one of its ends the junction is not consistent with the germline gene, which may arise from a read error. The CDR3 DNA follows: TGTTCCAGCAGCTTAGACCTCGCTACCCGACAGAATGAAAAACTGTTTTTT. Translation gives CSSSLDLATRQNEKLFF. The J gene is TRBJ1-4, the V gene TRBV7-9; D might be TRBD1 (5 bases). The CDR3 is made up of 17 amino acids. The germline gives CDR1 SEHNR, CDR2 FQNEAQ (reference sequence).

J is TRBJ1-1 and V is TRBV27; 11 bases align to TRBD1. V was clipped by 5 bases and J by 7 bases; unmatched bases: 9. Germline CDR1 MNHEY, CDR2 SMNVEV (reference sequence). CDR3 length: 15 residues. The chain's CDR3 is CASSHEGQGAGEAFF. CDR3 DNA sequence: TGTGCCAGCAGTCACGAAGGACAGGGGGCCGGTGAAGCTTTCTTT.

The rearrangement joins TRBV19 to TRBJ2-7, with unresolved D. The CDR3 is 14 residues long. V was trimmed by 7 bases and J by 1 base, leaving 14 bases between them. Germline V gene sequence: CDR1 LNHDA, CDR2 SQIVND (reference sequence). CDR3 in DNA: TGTGCCAGTAACCCCTCCGCAGTTTCCTACGAGCAGTACTTC. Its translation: CASNPSAVSYEQYF.

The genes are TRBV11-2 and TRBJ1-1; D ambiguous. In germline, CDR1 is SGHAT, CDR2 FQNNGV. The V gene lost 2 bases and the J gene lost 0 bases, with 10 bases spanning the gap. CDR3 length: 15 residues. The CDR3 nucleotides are TGTGCCAGCAGCTTACTGGTCACTATGAACACTGAAGCTTTCTTT. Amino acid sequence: CASSLLVTMNTEAFF.

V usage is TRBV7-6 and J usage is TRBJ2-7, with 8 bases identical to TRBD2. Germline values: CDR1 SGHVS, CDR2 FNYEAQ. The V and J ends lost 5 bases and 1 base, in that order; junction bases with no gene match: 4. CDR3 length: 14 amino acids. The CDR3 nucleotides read TGTGCCAGCAGCCCCCGGGGGGGGTCCTACGAGCAGTACTTC. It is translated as CASSPRGGSYEQYF.

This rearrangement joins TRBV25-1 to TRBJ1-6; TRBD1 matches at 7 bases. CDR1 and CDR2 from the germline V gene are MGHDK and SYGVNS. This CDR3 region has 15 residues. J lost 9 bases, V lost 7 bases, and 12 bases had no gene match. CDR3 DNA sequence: TGTGCCAGCACGGCGGGACAGCAGGAGTTTTCACCCCTCCACTTT. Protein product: CASTAGQQEFSPLHF.

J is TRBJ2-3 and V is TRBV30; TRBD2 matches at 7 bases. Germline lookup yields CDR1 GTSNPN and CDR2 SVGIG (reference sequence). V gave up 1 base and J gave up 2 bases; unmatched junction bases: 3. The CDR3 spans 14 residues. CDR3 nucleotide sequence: TGTGCCTGGAGTGGCCTAGCGGACACAGATACGCAGTATTTT. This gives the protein CAWSGLADTDTQYF.

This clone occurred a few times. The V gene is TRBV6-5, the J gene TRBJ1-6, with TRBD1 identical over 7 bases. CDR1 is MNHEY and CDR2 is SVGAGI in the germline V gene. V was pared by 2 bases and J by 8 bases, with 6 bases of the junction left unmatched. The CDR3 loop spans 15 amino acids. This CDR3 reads CASSYDRAGYSPLHF. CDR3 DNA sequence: TGTGCCAGCAGTTACGACAGGGCAGGTTATTCACCCCTCCACTTT.

The CDR3 nucleotides read TGTGCCAGCAGTTTGTACGGACAGGGAGGAAACACCATATATTTT. Its translation: CASSLYGQGGNTIYF. The chain recombines TRBV25-1 with TRBJ1-3; 8 bases are a match to TRBD1. From germline, CDR1 is MGHDK and CDR2 SYGVNS. With 5 bases clipped from V and 4 bases from J, the junction kept 7 bases outside the gene matches. The CDR3 length is 15 residues.

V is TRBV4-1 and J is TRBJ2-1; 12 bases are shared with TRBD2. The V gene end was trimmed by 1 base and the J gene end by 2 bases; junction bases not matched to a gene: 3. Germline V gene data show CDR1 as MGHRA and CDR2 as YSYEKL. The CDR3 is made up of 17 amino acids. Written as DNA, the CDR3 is TGCGCCAGCAGCCAAGTTGGACTAGCGGGACCCTACAATGAGCAGTTCTTC. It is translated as CASSQVGLAGPYNEQFF.

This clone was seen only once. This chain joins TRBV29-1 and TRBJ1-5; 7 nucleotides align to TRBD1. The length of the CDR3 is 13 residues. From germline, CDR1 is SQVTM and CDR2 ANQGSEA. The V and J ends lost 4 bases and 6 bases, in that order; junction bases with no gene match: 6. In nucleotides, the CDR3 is TGCAGCGTTGGACAGGGTTATGGTCAGCCCCAGCATTTT. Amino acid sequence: CSVGQGYGQPQHF.